Listed here are 29 T cell receptor beta chains from one sample, sequenced in a study of cytomegalovirus exposure and HLA in healthy donors. Only in-frame clones appear in the TCRdb table, and some are missing; sequencing was by immunoSEQ multiplex PCR. The top ten clones hold about an eighth of a sample with a few hundred thousand clones, approximately 88% of them seen once. What was sequenced was PBMCs. These receptor sequences come from a woman aged 25-40 years in good health and CMV-seropositive.

The rearrangement links TRBV29-1 to TRBJ2-3; 9 nucleotides agree with TRBD2. This CDR3 comprises 15 residues. Germline V gives CDR1 SQVTM, CDR2 ANQGSEA. V shed 1 base and J 3 bases; nucleotides not matched to a gene: 5. The chain's CDR3 is CSVEVGGRATDTQYF. Written as DNA, the CDR3 is TGCAGCGTTGAAGTTGGCGGGAGGGCTACAGATACGCAGTATTTT.

This chain links TRBV6-5 with TRBJ1-1; 7 bases agree with TRBD1. The junction had 4 bases not matched to a gene; V was cut back by 9 bases and J by 3 bases. Germline values: CDR1 MNHEY, CDR2 SVGAGI. The CDR3 runs to 12 residues. This chain's CDR3 is CASRQGYTEAFF. As DNA, the CDR3 is TGTGCCAGTAGACAGGGCTACACTGAAGCTTTCTTT.

The chain recombines TRBV27 with TRBJ2-1; D is perhaps TRBD1 (6 bases). Germline V gene data show CDR1 as MNHEY and CDR2 as SMNVEV (reference sequence). This CDR3 is 15 amino acids long. Trimming cost V 5 bases and J 4 bases, with 15 bases left between them. CDR3 protein: CASSVNRVEYNEQFF. CDR3 bases: TGTGCCAGCAGTGTCAACAGGGTGGAGTACAATGAGCAGTTCTTC.

V is TRBV6-5 and J is TRBJ2-1, with 12 positions matching TRBD2. Germline V gene data show CDR1 as MNHEY and CDR2 as SVGAGI. The length of the CDR3 is 16 residues. After removal of 2 bases from V and 8 bases from J, the junction contained 7 bases not matched to a gene. CDR3 in amino acids: CASSYPSGREVDEQFF. As DNA, the CDR3 is TGTGCCAGCAGTTACCCTAGCGGGAGGGAAGTCGATGAGCAGTTCTTC.

The chain employs TRBV5-1 and TRBJ2-7; TRBD1 aligns across 7 bases. This CDR3 is 15 amino acids long. The V segment lost 0 bases and the J segment 6 bases; nucleotides outside the gene matches: 9. CDR1 and CDR2 (germline): SGHRS, YFSETQ. This CDR3 is CASSLEAGGIGEQYF. In nucleotides, the CDR3 is TGCGCCAGCAGCTTGGAGGCAGGGGGTATTGGCGAGCAGTACTTC.

V usage is TRBV27 and J usage is TRBJ1-2; D not certain. This CDR3 is built from 15 residues. Trimming removed 2 bases at V and 1 base at J, with 11 bases between. The germline CDR1 and CDR2 sequences are MNHEY and SMNVEV (reference sequence). The CDR3 nucleotides are TGTGCCAGCAGTTTAGGGCAGGCCGGTAACTATGGCTACACCTTC. Translating gives CASSLGQAGNYGYTF.

J is TRBJ2-3 and V is TRBV5-4, with 8 nucleotides matching TRBD2. CDR1 SGHNT and CDR2 YYREEE come from the germline V gene (reference sequence). The CDR3 runs 15 residues. Trimming at V came to 3 bases and at J to 2 bases, leaving 5 bases not matched to a gene. Here the CDR3 reads CASSSSGSLTDTQYF. In DNA, the CDR3 is TGTGCCAGCAGCTCAAGCGGGAGTCTCACAGATACGCAGTATTTT.

DNA of the CDR3: TGTGCCTGGAAAATCGACGGATCTGGGGCCAACGTCCTGACTTTC. This sequence encodes CAWKIDGSGANVLTF. V usage is TRBV30 and J usage is TRBJ2-6; no reliable D call. This CDR3 is 15 amino acids long. Germline assignment: CDR1 GTSNPN and CDR2 SVGIG (reference sequence). Trimming took off 4 bases at V and 1 base at J, with 11 bases between the two ends.

On this clone: At the DNA level, this CDR3 is encoded by other sequences in the same sample as well. The V call is TRBV9, the J call TRBJ1-1; 8 bases are shared with TRBD1. The CDR3 length is 14 residues. Germline V CDR1 and CDR2: SGDLS, YYNGEE. V lost 1 base, J lost 5 bases, and 4 bases stayed unmatched. CDR3 sequence: CASSVSGGGTEAFF. CDR3 coding DNA: TGTGCCAGCAGCGTATCAGGGGGCGGTACTGAAGCTTTCTTT.

In its sample, this clone was seen a few times. The V gene is TRBV28, the J gene TRBJ1-5; possible D gene TRBD1, 5 bases. CDR3 length: 15 residues. The V gene's germline CDR1 is MDHEN and CDR2 SYDVKM. V was shortened by 2 bases and J by 4 bases, with 12 bases between the two germline ends. Here the CDR3 reads CASSLTYRRNQPQHF. In nucleotides, the CDR3 is TGTGCCAGCAGTTTAACATACAGGAGGAATCAGCCCCAGCATTTT.

This clone was observed a single time. The gene calls are TRBV18 and TRBJ1-2; a weak D match, TRBD1 (6 bases). The germline V gene encodes CDR1 KGHSH and CDR2 LQKENI. Trimming took 3 bases from V and 8 from J, leaving 10 bases between them. This CDR3 is 12 amino acids long. CDR3 amino acids: CASSPKTGGYTF. Written as DNA, the CDR3 is TGTGCCAGCTCACCCAAAACAGGGGGCTACACCTTC.

This sequence joins TRBV6-5 and TRBJ2-1; the D is unclear. Germline-derived CDR1 and CDR2 are MNHEY and SVGAGI. V lost 2 bases to trimming and J lost 9 bases, with 5 bases between them. This CDR3 is built from 11 residues. CDR3 residues: CASSYAGEQFF. CDR3 DNA sequence: TGTGCCAGCAGTTACGCCGGTGAGCAGTTCTTC.

J is TRBJ2-1 and V is TRBV4-2, with TRBD2 as a possible D gene (5 bases). Trimming pared 0 bases from V and 1 base from J, leaving 7 bases between. This CDR3 contains 15 residues. The V gene's germline CDR1 is LGHNA and CDR2 YNFKEQ. CDR3 sequence: CASSQEGGSYNEQFF. CDR3 coding DNA: TGTGCCAGCAGCCAAGAAGGCGGGTCCTACAATGAGCAGTTCTTC.

The chain recombines TRBV27 with TRBJ2-7; 16 nucleotides match TRBD2. After removal of 8 bases from V and 4 bases from J, the junction contained 11 bases not matched to a gene. The CDR3 contains 17 residues. Germline V gene lookup returns CDR1 MNHEY and CDR2 SMNVEV (reference sequence). The CDR3 nucleotides read TGTGCCAGCGGTGGAACCGGGACTAGCGGGAGGGTGTACGAGCAGTACTTC. Translation: CASGGTGTSGRVYEQYF.

The J gene is TRBJ2-1, the V gene TRBV2; 12 bases map to TRBD2. V lost 6 bases to trimming and J lost 0 bases; unmatched junction nucleotides: 9. Germline values: CDR1 SNHLY, CDR2 FYNNEI. The length of the CDR3 is 18 residues. Here the CDR3 DNA reads TGTGCCAGCAGGAGACTAGCGGGAGTTGTTGGCTCCTACAATGAGCAGTTCTTC. Protein product: CASRRLAGVVGSYNEQFF. Complete variable domain (other parts from reference TRBV2 and TRBJ2-1): EPEVTQTPSHQVTQMGQEVILRCVPISNHLYFYWYRQILGQKVEFLVSFYNNEISEKSEIFDDQFSVERPDGSNFTLKIRSTKLEDSAMYFCASRRLAGVVGSYNEQFFGPGTRLTVL.

This clone occurred a few times. The gene calls are TRBV11-2 and TRBJ1-1; D gene uncertain. V gave up 5 bases and J gave up 6 bases, with 13 bases separating them. The CDR3 is made up of 13 amino acids. Germline assignment: CDR1 SGHAT and CDR2 FQNNGV. CDR3 protein: CASSDRVFAEAFF. As DNA, the CDR3 is TGTGCCAGCAGCGATAGGGTGTTCGCTGAAGCTTTCTTT.

Worth noting for this clone: The same CDR3 is also encoded by other DNA sequences in this sample. The V gene is TRBV5-1, the J gene TRBJ2-1; TRBD2 is a possible D gene (6 bases). Between the trimmed V and J ends, which lost 0 bases and 0 bases, there was a span of 7 bases. This CDR3 region has 15 residues. Germline loops: CDR1 SGHRS, CDR2 YFSETQ. The CDR3: CASSLGGGSYNEQFF. CDR3 bases: TGCGCCAGCAGCTTGGGGGGAGGCTCCTACAATGAGCAGTTCTTC.

V is TRBV5-1 and J is TRBJ1-5; D is possibly TRBD1 (5 bases). The V gene's germline CDR1 is SGHRS and CDR2 YFSETQ. The CDR3 loop spans 17 amino acids. Trimming removed 0 bases from V and 4 bases from J, with 17 bases in between. The CDR3 nucleotides read TGCGCCAGCAGCTTGGAACAGGAAAATTGGAGGAATCAGCCCCAGCATTTT. This sequence encodes CASSLEQENWRNQPQHF.

The chain couples TRBV27 to TRBJ2-1; D remains unclear. The germline CDR1 and CDR2 sequences are MNHEY and SMNVEV (reference sequence). This CDR3 is built from 12 residues. Trimming took 1 base from V and 10 from J, leaving 8 bases between them. The CDR3 nucleotides are TGTGCCAGCAGTTTATTGGCCGGGGAGCAGTTCTTC. Amino acids: CASSLLAGEQFF.

With respect to this clone: The junction departs from germline at one end; a sequencing error may be responsible. The CDR3 DNA sequence: TGTGCCTGGAGCCCAGATCGTAGAGACAAGAACTTC. It yields the protein CAWSPDRRDKNF. The chain recombines TRBV30 with TRBJ2-7, with D unresolved. Germline V gene sequence: CDR1 GTSNPN, CDR2 SVGIG (reference sequence). This CDR3 comprises 12 residues. Supplemented by reference TRBV30 and TRBJ2-7, the full variable domain reads SQTIHQWPATLVQPVGSPLSLECTVEGTSNPNLYWYRQAAGRGLQLLFYSVGIGQISSEVPQNLSASRPQDRQFILSSKKLLLSDSGFYLCAWSPDRRDKNFGPGTRLTVT.

V is TRBV10-3 and J is TRBJ2-7; D may be TRBD2 (5 bases). V was trimmed by 2 bases and J by 2 bases, leaving 19 bases between them. This CDR3 comprises 17 residues. Germline assignment: CDR1 ENHRY and CDR2 SYGVKD. CDR3 DNA: TGTGCCATCAGTGAGGGTCAAACCGGGATAAGGGCCTACGAGCAGTACTTC. Encoded protein: CAISEGQTGIRAYEQYF.

This clone has a handful of counts. The V and J genes are TRBV10-1 and TRBJ2-2; no reliable D call. The CDR3 length is 14 residues. V was clipped by 2 bases and J by 0 bases, with 4 bases between them. Germline lookup yields CDR1 WNHNN and CDR2 SYGVQD (reference sequence). CDR3 in DNA: TGCGCCAGCAGTGAGGGGGCGAACACCGGGGAGCTGTTTTTT. Translation: CASSEGANTGELFF.

This chain links TRBV18 with TRBJ1-1; possible D gene TRBD1, 5 bases. The germline CDR1 and CDR2 sequences are KGHSH and LQKENI. This CDR3 comprises 14 residues. Between the trimmed V and J ends, which lost 4 bases and 1 base, there was a span of 10 bases. CDR3 bases: TGTGCCAGCTCACGACAGCAACCGAACACTGAAGCTTTCTTT. It is translated as CASSRQQPNTEAFF. Full variable domain (remainder filled in from reference TRBV18 and TRBJ1-1): NAGVMQNPRHLVRRRGQEARLRCSPMKGHSHVYWYRQLPEEGLKFMVYLQKENIIDESGMPKERFSAEFPKEGPSILRIQQVVRGDSAAYFCASSRQQPNTEAFFGQGTRLTVV.

CDR3 protein: CASSQEVVGSSYNEQFF. The CDR3 DNA reads as TGCGCCAGCAGCCAAGAGGTTGTGGGAAGCTCCTACAATGAGCAGTTCTTC. The chain combines TRBV4-1 with TRBJ2-1; unclear D gene. Between the trimmed V and J ends, which lost 0 bases and 0 bases, there was a span of 12 bases. The CDR3 sequence is 17 residues long. Germline V CDR1 and CDR2: MGHRA, YSYEKL.

The chain combines TRBV7-3 with TRBJ1-2; 9 bases are a match to TRBD1. V trimming: 5 bases; J trimming: 6 bases; junction bases outside the gene matches: 7. Germline values: CDR1 SGHTA, CDR2 FQGTGA. This CDR3 comprises 14 residues. The CDR3 DNA is TGTGCCAGCAGCCCGGGGGACAGGGTTGATGGCTACACCTTC. Its protein is CASSPGDRVDGYTF. Full variable domain (remainder filled in from reference TRBV7-3 and TRBJ1-2): GAGVSQTPSNKVTEKGKYVELRCDPISGHTALYWYRQSLGQGPEFLIYFQGTGAADDSGLPNDRFFAVRPEGSVSTLKIQRTERGDSAVYLCASSPGDRVDGYTFGSGTRLTVV.

The chain combines TRBV30 with TRBJ1-5, with a possible D match to TRBD1 (5 bases). With 2 bases removed from V and 4 bases from J, the gap between germline ends came to 15 bases. The germline CDR1 and CDR2 sequences are GTSNPN and SVGIG (reference sequence). The CDR3 extends over 15 amino acids. CDR3 DNA: TGTGCCTGGAGTCAACTCCAGGGATCGAATCAGCCCCAGCATTTT. Translation gives CAWSQLQGSNQPQHF.

V gene TRBV19 combines with J gene TRBJ1-1; no reliable D call. Germline CDR1 and CDR2: LNHDA and SQIVND (reference sequence). This CDR3 comprises 14 residues. Trimming cost V 0 bases and J 6 bases, with 11 bases left between them. The CDR3 here is CASSIDPGRPEAFF. The CDR3, as DNA: TGTGCCAGTAGTATAGATCCCGGCAGGCCTGAAGCTTTCTTT.

A single count supports this clone. V gene TRBV7-2 combines with J gene TRBJ2-7; 8 nucleotides line up with TRBD1. This CDR3 is built from 16 residues. With 3 bases clipped from V and 3 bases from J, the junction kept 10 bases outside the gene matches. Germline V lookup: CDR1 SGHTA, CDR2 FQGNSA. The CDR3 region is CASSFSHGTGSYEQYF. CDR3 nucleotides: TGTGCCAGCAGCTTTAGCCACGGGACAGGCAGCTACGAGCAGTACTTC.

This sequence joins TRBV11-3 and TRBJ1-1; D might be TRBD1 (6 bases). V shed 9 bases and J shed 11 bases, with 16 bases lying between them. The germline gives CDR1 SGHNT, CDR2 YENEEA. The CDR3 covers 11 residues. This chain's CDR3 is CASSKGGAAFF. CDR3 bases: TGTGCCAGTTCCAAAGGGGGTGCGGCTTTCTTT.